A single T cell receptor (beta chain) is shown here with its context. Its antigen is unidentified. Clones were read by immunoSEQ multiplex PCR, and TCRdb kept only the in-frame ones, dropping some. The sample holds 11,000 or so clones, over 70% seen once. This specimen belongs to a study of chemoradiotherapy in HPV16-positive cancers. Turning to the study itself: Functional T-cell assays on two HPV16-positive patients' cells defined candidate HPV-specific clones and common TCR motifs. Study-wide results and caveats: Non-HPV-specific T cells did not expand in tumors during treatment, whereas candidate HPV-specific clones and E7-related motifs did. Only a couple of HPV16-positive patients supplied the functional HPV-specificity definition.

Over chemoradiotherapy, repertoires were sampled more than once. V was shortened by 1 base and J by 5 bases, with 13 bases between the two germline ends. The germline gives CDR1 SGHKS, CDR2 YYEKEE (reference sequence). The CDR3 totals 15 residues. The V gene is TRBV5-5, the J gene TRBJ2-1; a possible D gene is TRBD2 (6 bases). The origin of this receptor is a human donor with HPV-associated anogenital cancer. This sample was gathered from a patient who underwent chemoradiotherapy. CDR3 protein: CASSLFPAGHNEQFF. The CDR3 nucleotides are TGTGCCAGCAGCTTGTTTCCAGCGGGCCACAATGAGCAGTTCTTC.